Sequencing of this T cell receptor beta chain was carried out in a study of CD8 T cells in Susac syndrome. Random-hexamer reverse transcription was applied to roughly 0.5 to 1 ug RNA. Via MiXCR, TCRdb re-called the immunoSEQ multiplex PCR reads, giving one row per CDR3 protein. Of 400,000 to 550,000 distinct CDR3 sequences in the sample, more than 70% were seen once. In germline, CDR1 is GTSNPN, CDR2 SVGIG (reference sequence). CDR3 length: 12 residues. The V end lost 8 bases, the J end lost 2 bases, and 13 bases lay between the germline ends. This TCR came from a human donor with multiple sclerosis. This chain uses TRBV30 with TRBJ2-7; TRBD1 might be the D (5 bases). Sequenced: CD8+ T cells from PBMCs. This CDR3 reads CASETDTYEQYF. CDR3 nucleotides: TGTGCCAGCGAGACAGATACCTACGAGCAGTACTTC.